These 19 T cell receptor beta chains were sequenced from one sample in a study of vaccination and CD4 T cells after COVID-19. The Oncomine TCR Beta short-read assay was applied to DNA of cultured CD4+ T cells. MiXCR was run by TCRdb on the PCR reads, yielding one entry per CDR3 protein. Of approximately 6,400 distinct CDR3 sequences listed, under 60% were seen once; the top ten hold about 30%. The treatment denotes: approximately nine-day PBMC culture with coronavirus spike peptide pools or control peptides (ViraFEST assay). Prior to the COVID-19 pandemic (2011-2018), the unexposed donor's CD4+ T cells were collected. Antigens of these TCRs are unknown. Source material: CD4+ T cells from blood, cultured in vitro. The receptors derive from a human donor in good health.

The chain has TRBV6-4 and TRBJ1-2; possible D gene TRBD1, 6 bases. The V end lost 2 bases, the J end lost 5 bases, and 21 bases lay between the germline ends. This CDR3 contains 17 residues. Germline CDR1 reads MRHNA; CDR2 reads SNTAGT. CDR3 in amino acids: CASSDTPGQFQLYGYTF. In nucleotides, the CDR3 is TGTGCCAGCAGTGACACCCCCGGACAGTTCCAACTATATGGCTACACCTTC.

In this sample, this clonotype turned up a few times. The J gene is TRBJ2-3, the V gene TRBV6-5; D gene uncertain. From germline, CDR1 is MNHEY and CDR2 SVGAGI. Trimming removed 0 bases from V and 6 bases from J, with 4 bases in between. The CDR3 runs 12 residues. CDR3 nucleotide sequence: TGTGCCAGCAGTTACTCGCGGGATACGCAGTATTTT. Residues: CASSYSRDTQYF.

This clonotype was observed a handful of times. V gene TRBV7-6 combines with J gene TRBJ2-6, with D possibly matching TRBD2 (5 bases). V was shortened by 1 base and J by 4 bases, with 8 bases between the two germline ends. This CDR3 has 15 amino acids. CDR1 and CDR2 from the germline V gene are SGHVS and FNYEAQ. The CDR3 nucleotides read TGTGCCAGCAGCTTAGGAGGGCACGGGGCCAACGTCCTGACTTTC. Protein: CASSLGGHGANVLTF. Using reference TRBV7-6 and TRBJ2-6 for the parts outside the CDR3, the full variable domain is GAGVSQSPRYKVTKRGQDVALRCDPISGHVSLYWYRQALGQGPEFLTYFNYEAQQDKSGLPNDRFSAERPEGSISTLTIQRTEQRDSAMYRCASSLGGHGANVLTFGAGSRLTVL.

The DNA for the CDR3 is TGTGCCAGCATTCAGGGGGCCGGGGAGCTGTTTTTT. Its translation is CASIQGAGELFF. V gene TRBV25-1 combines with J gene TRBJ2-2, with 7 bases identical to TRBD1. In germline, CDR1 is MGHDK, CDR2 SYGVNS. V shed 7 bases, J shed 6 bases, and the junction held 2 bases outside the gene matches. CDR3 length: 12 amino acids.

This clonotype was seen more than once but under ten times. V is TRBV18 and J is TRBJ2-2; TRBD1 matches at 7 bases. The CDR3 totals 15 residues. After removal of 1 base from V and 5 bases from J, the junction contained 4 bases not matched to a gene. The germline CDR1 and CDR2 sequences are KGHSH and LQKENI. DNA for the CDR3: TGTGCCAGCTCACCACGACAGGGTGGAACCGGGGAGCTGTTTTTT. Its translation: CASSPRQGGTGELFF. Full variable domain (outside the CDR3, taken from reference TRBV18 and TRBJ2-2): NAGVMQNPRHLVRRRGQEARLRCSPMKGHSHVYWYRQLPEEGLKFMVYLQKENIIDESGMPKERFSAEFPKEGPSILRIQQVVRGDSAAYFCASSPRQGGTGELFFGEGSRLTVL.

This chain links TRBV20-1 with TRBJ1-1; maybe TRBD1 (5 bases). The germline gives CDR1 DFQATT, CDR2 SNEGSKA (reference sequence). This CDR3 comprises 14 residues. Trimming pared 5 bases from V and 4 bases from J, leaving 17 bases between. CDR3 sequence reads: CSARPPGGGTEAFF. The CDR3 bases are TGCAGTGCTCGCCCCCCTGGGGGAGGCACTGAAGCTTTCTTT.

In this sample, this clonotype turned up a few times. The J gene is TRBJ1-3, the V gene TRBV7-2; maybe TRBD1 (6 bases). Trimming left V 5 bases short and J 4 bases short, with 18 bases between. The CDR3 covers 16 residues. Germline CDR1 is SGHTA and CDR2 is FQGNSA. The chain's CDR3 is CASSPASRGPGNTIYF. For the CDR3, the DNA is TGTGCCAGCAGCCCCGCGTCTCGGGGGCCGGGAAACACCATATATTTT.

The J gene is TRBJ1-1, the V gene TRBV19; 7 bases match TRBD1. The CDR3 has 13 residues. Germline CDR1 and CDR2: LNHDA and SQIVND (reference sequence). Trimming cost V 3 bases and J 7 bases; bases outside gene matches: 5. CDR3 residues: CASSIETGFEAFF. The CDR3 nucleotides read TGTGCCAGTAGTATCGAGACAGGGTTTGAAGCTTTCTTT.

The chain couples TRBV18 to TRBJ2-5; maybe TRBD2 (5 bases). Germline assignment: CDR1 KGHSH and CDR2 LQKENI. The CDR3 consists of 14 residues. Trimming removed 2 bases from V and 7 bases from J, with 14 bases in between. The CDR3 spells CASSPRAVGGTQYF. In nucleotides, the CDR3 is TGTGCCAGCTCACCAAGGGCAGTAGGAGGGACCCAGTACTTC.

This clonotype has a handful of counts. CDR3: CSVRQGGNQPQHF. The CDR3 nucleotides read TGCAGCGTAAGACAGGGAGGCAATCAGCCCCAGCATTTT. The J gene is TRBJ1-5, the V gene TRBV29-1; TRBD1 matches at 7 bases. The germline CDR1 and CDR2 sequences are SQVTM and ANQGSEA. There are 13 residues in the CDR3. V lost 6 bases and J lost 2; bases outside the gene matches: 4.

The CDR3 sequence is CSASPRGSSNQPQHF. As DNA, the CDR3 is TGCAGTGCTTCGCCCCGGGGATCAAGCAATCAGCCCCAGCATTTT. V is TRBV20-1 and J is TRBJ1-5, with no clear D. CDR1 DFQATT and CDR2 SNEGSKA come from the germline V gene (reference sequence). V dropped 5 bases and J dropped 1 base, with 15 bases sitting between them. CDR3 length: 15 residues.

This clonotype was seen only a few times. The CDR3 bases are TGTGCCAGCAGCTTGGGGGGGGCATATGGCTACACCTTC. Amino acid sequence: CASSLGGAYGYTF. The V gene is TRBV5-6, the J gene TRBJ1-2; the D gene is possibly TRBD1 (6 bases). CDR1 is SGHDT and CDR2 is YYEEEE in the germline V gene. Trimming took off 0 bases at V and 5 bases at J, with 8 bases between the two ends. This CDR3 contains 13 residues.

A single count supports this clonotype. This chain links TRBV28 with TRBJ1-1; no definite D call. Between the trimmed V and J ends, which lost 8 bases and 6 bases, there was a span of 10 bases. The CDR3 contains 11 residues. Germline values: CDR1 MDHEN, CDR2 SYDVKM. The chain's CDR3 is CASSVNPEAFF. The DNA for the CDR3 is TGTGCCAGCTCAGTAAATCCTGAAGCTTTCTTT.

The CDR3 sequence is CSASRLAGITDTQYF. Written as DNA, the CDR3 is TGCAGTGCTAGTAGACTAGCGGGGATCACAGATACGCAGTATTTT. This chain uses TRBV20-1 with TRBJ2-3, with 11 nucleotides matching TRBD2. Germline trimming cut 3 bases from V and 2 bases from J; bases unmatched to any gene: 4. The CDR3 spans 15 residues. Germline CDR1 DFQATT, CDR2 SNEGSKA (reference sequence).

This clonotype was seen a few times. This sequence joins TRBV6-5 and TRBJ2-7; the D gene could be TRBD1 or TRBD2 (6 bases each). This CDR3 is built from 17 residues. Trimming took off 0 bases at V and 2 bases at J, with 17 bases between the two ends. The germline V gene has CDR1 MNHEY and CDR2 SVGAGI. The CDR3 bases are TGTGCCAGCAGTTACTCCGGTTTGGCGGGACAAACCTACGAGCAGTACTTC. The encoded protein is CASSYSGLAGQTYEQYF.

Here the CDR3 reads CASSSDTLGKQYF. The CDR3 DNA reads TGCGCCAGCAGTTCGGACACCCTCGGTAAGCAGTACTTC. The rearrangement links TRBV10-1 to TRBJ2-7; tentative D call: TRBD1 (5 bases). V lost 5 bases and J lost 8, with 16 bases in between. Germline V gene data show CDR1 as WNHNN and CDR2 as SYGVQD (reference sequence). The CDR3 has 13 amino acids.

The rearrangement uses TRBV5-4 and TRBJ1-6; D might be TRBD1 (6 bases). Trimming removed 4 bases from V and 10 bases from J, with 15 bases in between. CDR1 is SGHNT and CDR2 is YYREEE in the germline V gene (reference sequence). The CDR3 spans 14 residues. Here the CDR3 DNA reads TGTGCCAGCAGCGCAGAACAGGGAATGTCACCCCTCCACTTT. Encoded protein: CASSAEQGMSPLHF.

V is TRBV20-1 and J is TRBJ2-3, with TRBD2 identical over 8 bases. The V and J ends lost 2 bases and 2 bases, in that order; junction bases with no gene match: 3. From germline, CDR1 is DFQATT and CDR2 SNEGSKA (reference sequence). The CDR3 spans 14 residues. The CDR3 coding sequence is TGCAGTGCTAGAATAGCGGGGCCCACAGATACGCAGTATTTT. This gives the protein CSARIAGPTDTQYF.

By sample share, this clonotype is large. V and J are TRBV30 and TRBJ2-5; 8 nucleotides align to TRBD1. The length of the CDR3 is 15 residues. With 0 bases clipped from V and 10 bases from J, the junction kept 13 bases outside the gene matches. Looked up from germline, CDR1 is GTSNPN and CDR2 is SVGIG (reference sequence). CDR3 loop: CAWSVSGQVMRNQYF. DNA of the CDR3: TGTGCCTGGAGTGTGTCGGGACAGGTCATGAGGAACCAGTACTTC.